These 31 T cell receptor beta chains originate from one sample sequenced in a study of T cells after yellow fever vaccination. TCRdb reanalysed the 5' RACE reads using MiXCR and keeps one entry per CDR3 protein. The sample has about 510,000 distinct CDR3 sequences, just over 20% seen once. Here the sequenced sample was PBMCs, taken less than 25 days after the first yellow fever vaccination. These receptors originate from a man aged 18 to 35 who received the YFV17D yellow fever vaccine.

This clonotype was detected ten times or more. V usage is TRBV29-1 and J usage is TRBJ2-2; 7 bases map to TRBD1. Trimming removed 7 bases from V and 5 bases from J; junction bases left unmatched: 13. Germline values: CDR1 SQVTM, CDR2 ANQGSEA. The CDR3 spans 15 residues. The CDR3 spells CSATLPDRETGELFF. CDR3 nucleotide sequence: TGCAGCGCTACCTTACCCGACAGGGAGACCGGGGAGCTGTTTTTT.

This clonotype appeared many times. The V gene is TRBV29-1, the J gene TRBJ2-5, with D maybe TRBD2 (7 bases). The germline gives CDR1 SQVTM, CDR2 ANQGSEA. This CDR3 is built from 13 residues. Trimming took off 4 bases at V and 2 bases at J, with 11 bases between the two ends. CDR3 DNA: TGCAGCGTTGGGGAGGGGGGGCAAGAGACCCAGTACTTC. Its translation: CSVGEGGQETQYF.

V usage is TRBV5-1 and J usage is TRBJ1-5; D gene uncertain. This CDR3 has 13 residues. V lost 1 base and J 7 bases, leaving 9 bases between the germline ends. Germline CDR1 and CDR2: SGHRS and YFSETQ. The CDR3 loop is CASSLSWGQPQHF. The DNA for the CDR3 is TGCGCCAGCAGCTTGTCATGGGGACAGCCCCAGCATTTT.

This clonotype turned up a few times. The J gene is TRBJ2-2, the V gene TRBV5-1, with TRBD1 identical over 7 bases. V shed 5 bases and J 7 bases; nucleotides not matched to a gene: 11. The CDR3 runs 15 residues. CDR1 and CDR2 from the germline V gene are SGHRS and YFSETQ. DNA of the CDR3: TGCGCCAGCAGGTCTTCCACAGGGGAGAGCGGGGAGCTGTTTTTT. It is translated as CASRSSTGESGELFF.

The chain recombines TRBV5-1 with TRBJ1-1; 7 bases agree with TRBD1. CDR1 and CDR2 (germline): SGHRS, YFSETQ. This CDR3 region has 13 residues. Trimming cost V 0 bases and J 6 bases; bases outside gene matches: 2. CDR3 sequence (DNA): TGCGCCAGCAGCTTGGCAGGGGGGGCTGAAGCTTTCTTT. Its protein product is CASSLAGGAEAFF. The whole variable domain, remainder taken from reference TRBV5-1 and TRBJ1-1, is KAGVTQTPRYLIKTRGQQVTLSCSPISGHRSVSWYQQTPGQGLQFLFEYFSETQRNKGNFPGRFSGRQFSNSRSEMNVSTLELGDSALYLCASSLAGGAEAFFGQGTRLTVV.

The rearrangement joins TRBV5-8 to TRBJ2-3, with D possibly matching TRBD1 (5 bases). Trimming left V 5 bases short and J 2 bases short, with 12 bases between. Per germline, CDR1 SGHTS and CDR2 YDEGEE. The CDR3 has 14 amino acids. CDR3 nucleotides: TGTGCCAGCAGTTCCAGGGTCTACACAGATACGCAGTATTTT. Translating it yields CASSSRVYTDTQYF.

The CDR3 sequence: CASSQDYKNIQYF. The CDR3 bases are TGTGCCAGCAGCCAAGACTACAAAAACATTCAGTACTTC. The chain combines TRBV3-1 with TRBJ2-4; D not resolved. The CDR3 contains 13 residues. CDR1 is LGHDT and CDR2 is YNNKEL in the germline V gene (reference sequence). Trimming left V 0 bases short and J 3 bases short, with 3 bases between.

This clonotype was seen only a few times. The chain joins TRBV3-1 to TRBJ1-2; D is undetermined. The CDR3 contains 13 residues. V lost 3 bases and J 6 bases, leaving 11 bases between the germline ends. Germline V gene sequence: CDR1 LGHDT, CDR2 YNNKEL (reference sequence). DNA for the CDR3: TGTGCCAGCAGCCACAAACCTCGAGATGGCTACACCTTC. Its protein is CASSHKPRDGYTF.

This clonotype was seen only a few times. The gene calls are TRBV20-1 and TRBJ1-1, with 7 bases lining up with TRBD1. This CDR3 spans 14 amino acids. Germline loops: CDR1 DFQATT, CDR2 SNEGSKA (reference sequence). V trimming: 1 base; J trimming: 1 base; junction bases outside the gene matches: 3. CDR3 sequence: CSARVRQGNTEAFF. CDR3 DNA: TGCAGTGCTAGAGTCAGACAGGGGAACACTGAAGCTTTCTTT.

This clonotype was counted between two and nine times. The chain couples TRBV27 to TRBJ2-2; the D is unclear. CDR3 size: 14 residues. Germline lookup yields CDR1 MNHEY and CDR2 SMNVEV (reference sequence). Trimming removed 3 bases from V and 5 bases from J, with 10 bases in between. The CDR3 DNA follows: TGTGCCAGCAGTTTTTCAACCTTTACCGGGGAGCTGTTTTTT. Translated, it gives CASSFSTFTGELFF.

This clonotype was seen many times. The V call is TRBV6-4, the J call TRBJ1-1, with a tentative D call TRBD1 (5 bases). This CDR3 region has 16 residues. CDR1 MRHNA and CDR2 SNTAGT come from the germline V gene. Trimming stripped 3 bases from V and 6 bases from J, with 20 bases between. CDR3 protein: CASSEGEGAGHAEAFF. The CDR3 DNA reads TGTGCCAGCAGTGAAGGAGAAGGGGCCGGGCACGCTGAAGCTTTCTTT.

This clonotype was counted only a few times. The rearrangement links TRBV20-1 to TRBJ1-5; D ambiguous. The CDR3 totals 14 residues. Trimming shortened V by 3 bases and J by 0 bases, and 9 bases separated the two germline ends. CDR1 is DFQATT, CDR2 SNEGSKA, per germline (reference sequence). CDR3 amino acids: CSASVRVSNQPQHF. Written as DNA, the CDR3 is TGCAGTGCTAGTGTCCGGGTTAGCAATCAGCCCCAGCATTTT.

The V and J genes are TRBV28 and TRBJ1-4; TRBD1 might be the D (6 bases). CDR3 length equals 16 residues. The V end was cut by 5 bases, the J end by 3 bases, with 16 bases between. Germline V gives CDR1 MDHEN, CDR2 SYDVKM. Written as DNA, the CDR3 is TGTGCCAGCAGTCCCCGGGGGCCTGGCTCTAATGAAAAACTGTTTTTT. Translated: CASSPRGPGSNEKLFF.

This clonotype was observed a handful of times. V and J are TRBV4-1 and TRBJ1-1; no reliable D call. Germline CDR1 and CDR2: MGHRA and YSYEKL. The CDR3 length is 13 residues. V lost 2 bases and J lost 4, with 8 bases in between. The CDR3 reads CASSQMTSTEAFF. The DNA of the CDR3 is TGCGCCAGCAGCCAAATGACCAGCACTGAAGCTTTCTTT.

J is TRBJ2-7 and V is TRBV6-2 or TRBV6-3; D perhaps matches TRBD2 (5 bases). Trimming stripped 5 bases from V and 6 bases from J, with 17 bases between. The CDR3 has 14 residues. The germline V gene has CDR1 MNHEY and CDR2 SVGEGT. In DNA form, the CDR3 reads TGTGCCAGCAGTCCCTGGACTGCTTCGGGCGAGCAGTACTTC. Its translation is CASSPWTASGEQYF.

This clonotype was recorded many times. The rearrangement links TRBV9 to TRBJ2-7; D is possibly TRBD2 (5 bases). Between the trimmed V and J ends, which lost 3 bases and 1 base, there was a span of 14 bases. Germline V CDR1 and CDR2: SGDLS, YYNGEE. CDR3 length equals 15 residues. For the CDR3, the DNA is TGTGCCAGCAGCGCCGGAGGCGGGCCATCCTACGAGCAGTACTTC. Protein product: CASSAGGGPSYEQYF.

This clonotype was recorded a few times. The chain recombines TRBV4-3 with TRBJ2-2, with D possibly being TRBD2 (5 bases). The CDR3 runs to 15 residues. Trimming stripped 3 bases from V and 7 bases from J, with 15 bases between. CDR1 is LGHNA and CDR2 is YSLEER in the germline V gene. Here the CDR3 DNA reads TGCGCCAGCAGCCAGCTCGCCGGGGAAAGCGGGGAGCTGTTTTTT. Its protein is CASSQLAGESGELFF.

This clonotype has a handful of counts. This chain uses TRBV11-1 with TRBJ2-1; 7 bases align to TRBD1. Germline CDR1 reads SGHAT; CDR2 reads FQDESV (reference sequence). This CDR3 comprises 15 residues. Trimming removed 6 bases from V and 10 bases from J; junction bases left unmatched: 15. CDR3 residues: CASSPDRPEIKEQFF. CDR3 in DNA: TGTGCCAGCAGTCCGGACAGGCCGGAGATCAAGGAGCAGTTCTTC.

Only a few counts were recorded for this clonotype. The chain uses TRBV12-3 or TRBV12-4 and TRBJ2-7, with D possibly being TRBD1 (5 bases). Trimming removed 6 bases at V and 6 bases at J, with 12 bases between. This CDR3 has 12 amino acids. The CDR3 protein is CASRWAGFEQYV. In DNA, the CDR3 is TGTGCCAGCAGATGGGCAGGGTTCGAGCAGTACGTC.

In its sample, this clonotype was seen a few times. J is TRBJ2-1 and V is TRBV9; TRBD1 might be the D (5 bases). V gave up 4 bases and J gave up 0 bases, with 11 bases separating them. Germline CDR1 and CDR2: SGDLS and YYNGEE. This CDR3 spans 15 amino acids. CDR3: CASSPRVISYNEQFF. As DNA, the CDR3 is TGTGCCAGCAGCCCCAGGGTAATCTCCTACAATGAGCAGTTCTTC.

V is TRBV27 and J is TRBJ2-3; 9 bases match TRBD2. Germline V gene lookup returns CDR1 MNHEY and CDR2 SMNVEV (reference sequence). This CDR3 has 16 amino acids. The ends lost 5 bases at V and 1 base at J; junction bases unmatched: 7. The CDR3 nucleotides are TGTGCCAGCAGTCCGCTAGCGGGGTTCGGCACAGATACGCAGTATTTT. This sequence encodes CASSPLAGFGTDTQYF.

The CDR3 DNA sequence: TGCGCCAGCAGCTTGGAGGTGGCAGCGGGTCCGTTCTTC. It translates to CASSLEVAAGPFF. The chain has TRBV5-1 and TRBJ2-1; tentatively, D is TRBD2 (6 bases). V was shortened by 0 bases and J by 15 bases, with 16 bases between the two germline ends. This CDR3 spans 13 amino acids. The germline gives CDR1 SGHRS, CDR2 YFSETQ.

This clonotype turned up a few times. The V gene is TRBV4-1, the J gene TRBJ1-5; TRBD1 is a possible D gene (5 bases). Trimming stripped 4 bases from V and 2 bases from J, with 15 bases between. The CDR3 spans 16 residues. The germline V gene has CDR1 MGHRA and CDR2 YSYEKL. Here the CDR3 reads CASSLRAGFGNQPQHF. The CDR3 coding sequence is TGCGCCAGCAGCCTTAGGGCAGGGTTTGGCAATCAGCCCCAGCATTTT.

This clonotype appeared a few times. The chain has TRBV6-1 and TRBJ2-2; D gene ambiguous. The V end lost 6 bases, the J end lost 5 bases, and 10 bases lay between the germline ends. The CDR3 consists of 13 residues. Germline V gene data show CDR1 as MNHNS and CDR2 as SASEGT. CDR3 in amino acids: CASRLLGTGELFF. CDR3 bases: TGTGCCAGCAGACTCTTAGGTACCGGGGAGCTGTTTTTT.

The chain links TRBV7-6 to TRBJ2-3, with 7 bases lining up with TRBD2. Germline CDR1 and CDR2: SGHVS and FNYEAQ. J gave up 5 bases and V 2 bases, and 4 bases lay outside the gene matches. The CDR3 is made up of 14 amino acids. The CDR3 DNA sequence: TGTGCCAGCAGCTTACCGGGGGAGGGAGATACGCAGTATTTT. Translation: CASSLPGEGDTQYF.

The V gene is TRBV12-3 or TRBV12-4, the J gene TRBJ2-1; 9 bases are shared with TRBD2. The CDR3 spans 16 residues. The V gene end was trimmed by 5 bases and the J gene end by 8 bases; junction bases not matched to a gene: 13. CDR3 nucleotide sequence: TGTGCCAGCAGTAGCCTGATGGCGGGGGGGCCCGATGAGCAGTTCTTC. It specifies CASSSLMAGGPDEQFF.

The table lists this clonotype with a few counts. V and J are TRBV18 and TRBJ2-2; tentative D call: TRBD1 (6 bases). The CDR3 is 16 amino acids. Germline V CDR1 and CDR2: KGHSH, LQKENI. The ends were cut back, 6 bases at V and 0 bases at J, with 14 bases in the middle. The DNA of the CDR3 is TGTGCCAGCTCCTGGACAGATCTCGCGAACACCGGGGAGCTGTTTTTT. This codes for CASSWTDLANTGELFF.

This clonotype was observed a handful of times. V gene TRBV4-1 combines with J gene TRBJ2-4; 9 bases are shared with TRBD1. Germline V gives CDR1 MGHRA, CDR2 YSYEKL. V shed 2 bases, J shed 3 bases, and the junction held 11 bases outside the gene matches. This CDR3 is 18 amino acids long. CDR3 residues: CASSQPGQGSWVKNIQYF. The CDR3 coding sequence is TGCGCCAGCAGCCAACCGGGACAGGGTAGTTGGGTCAAAAACATTCAGTACTTC.

V is TRBV9 and J is TRBJ1-2, with TRBD1 as a possible D gene (5 bases). CDR1 and CDR2 (germline): SGDLS, YYNGEE. CDR3 length equals 12 residues. Trimming took off 2 bases at V and 8 bases at J, with 10 bases between the two ends. The CDR3 reads CASSVGDRGYTF. The CDR3 DNA follows: TGTGCCAGCAGCGTGGGGGACCGAGGCTACACCTTC.

The J gene is TRBJ2-2, the V gene TRBV27; weak D call: TRBD2 (7 bases). V was clipped by 3 bases and J by 4 bases, with 9 bases between them. The CDR3 runs to 14 residues. In germline, CDR1 is MNHEY, CDR2 SMNVEV (reference sequence). CDR3 in amino acids: CASSFGGATGELFF. Written as DNA, the CDR3 is TGTGCCAGCAGTTTTGGGGGGGCCACCGGGGAGCTGTTTTTT.

In its sample, this clonotype was seen a few times. The CDR3 DNA sequence: TGTGCCAGCAGGGACCCGGAACGTTTATTAGAGACCCAGTACTTC. It encodes CASRDPERLLETQYF. The genes are TRBV6-2 or TRBV6-3 and TRBJ2-5; D remains unclear. The ends were cut back, 6 bases at V and 4 bases at J, with 18 bases in the middle. CDR1 and CDR2 (germline): MNHEY, SVGEGT. The CDR3 extends over 15 amino acids.